The 29 T cell receptor beta chains below were found in one sample sequenced in a study of blood T cell repertoires in COVID-19. Produced via immunoSEQ multiplex PCR; TCRdb's table is partial and in-frame only. The sample shows some 48,000 clones, around 83% of them seen only once. The sample was peripheral blood. The receptors here all came from a human donor in a cohort sampled during active COVID-19.

The chain uses TRBV6-5 and TRBJ2-3, with D hard to call. The V end was cut by 8 bases, the J end by 13 bases, with 16 bases between. Germline V lookup: CDR1 MNHEY, CDR2 SVGAGI. The CDR3 length is 11 residues. CDR3 protein: CASARHPHEYF. The CDR3 DNA reads TGTGCCAGCGCGAGGCACCCTCATGAGTATTTT.

The chain recombines TRBV6-5 with TRBJ1-1; D is perhaps TRBD1 (5 bases). The V and J ends lost 8 bases and 6 bases respectively, with 10 bases between them. This CDR3 is 11 amino acids long. Germline V gene data show CDR1 as MNHEY and CDR2 as SVGAGI. The CDR3 loop reads CASSREAEAFF. DNA for the CDR3: TGTGCCAGCTCCAGGGAGGCTGAAGCTTTCTTT.

V gene TRBV27 combines with J gene TRBJ2-7; the D gene is possibly TRBD1 (5 bases). The V gene lost 6 bases and the J gene lost 5 bases, with 11 bases spanning the gap. Germline V gene lookup returns CDR1 MNHEY and CDR2 SMNVEV (reference sequence). CDR3 length: 12 residues. CDR3 coding DNA: TGTGCCAGCAGCCCGACAGCGAACGAGCAGTACTTC. This encodes CASSPTANEQYF.

This clone was detected a few times. V is TRBV5-1 and J is TRBJ1-1, with D tentatively TRBD1 (5 bases). The V gene's germline CDR1 is SGHRS and CDR2 YFSETQ. The CDR3 length is 15 residues. Between the trimmed V and J ends, which lost 5 bases and 0 bases, there was a span of 14 bases. CDR3 in DNA: TGCGCCAGCAGAAGATCGGGGGAGATGAACACTGAAGCTTTCTTT. Protein sequence: CASRRSGEMNTEAFF.

The gene calls are TRBV19 and TRBJ1-1; unclear D gene. CDR1 is LNHDA, CDR2 SQIVND, per germline (reference sequence). Trimming shortened V by 11 bases and J by 4 bases, and 17 bases separated the two germline ends. CDR3 size: 13 residues. The CDR3 spells CASRGGWATEAFF. CDR3 nucleotide sequence: TGTGCCTCTCGGGGAGGGTGGGCCACTGAAGCTTTCTTT.

This clone was observed a single time. The V call is TRBV4-1, the J call TRBJ1-1; 12 nucleotides agree with TRBD1. CDR1 is MGHRA and CDR2 is YSYEKL in the germline V gene. The junction had 13 bases not matched to a gene; V was cut back by 1 base and J by 10 bases. This CDR3 spans 17 amino acids. For the CDR3, the DNA is TGCGCCAGCAGCCAAGGATTGTTGACCGGGACAGGGGGCTCAGCTTTCTTT. Amino acids: CASSQGLLTGTGGSAFF.

The chain has TRBV11-3 and TRBJ2-3; D not certain. This CDR3 comprises 13 residues. Germline V gives CDR1 SGHNT, CDR2 YENEEA. V lost 2 bases and J 10 bases, leaving 13 bases between the germline ends. The CDR3 sequence is CASSLQRDLAQYF. The CDR3 DNA reads TGTGCCAGCAGCTTACAGCGAGATCTGGCGCAGTATTTT.

The chain has TRBV6-2 or TRBV6-3 and TRBJ1-2; 8 bases agree with TRBD1. In germline, CDR1 is MNHEY, CDR2 SVGEGT. J gave up 5 bases and V 0 bases, and 20 bases lay outside the gene matches. The CDR3 has 20 amino acids. The CDR3 nucleotides read TGTGCCAGCAGTTACTCCGAGTCCGGGACAGGCGCTCACTCGCTTTATGGCTACACCTTC. It codes for CASSYSESGTGAHSLYGYTF.

V is TRBV9 and J is TRBJ2-5, with TRBD2 matching 7 bases. Germline assignment: CDR1 SGDLS and CDR2 YYNGEE. CDR3 length: 15 amino acids. J lost 3 bases, V lost 2 bases, and 7 bases had no gene match. The CDR3 is CASSVWGGQEETQYF. The CDR3 DNA reads as TGTGCCAGCAGCGTCTGGGGGGGTCAAGAAGAGACCCAGTACTTC. Complete variable domain (other parts from reference TRBV9 and TRBJ2-5): DSGVTQTPKHLITATGQRVTLRCSPRSGDLSVYWYQQSLDQGLQFLIQYYNGEERAKGNILERFSAQQFPDLHSELNLSSLELGDSALYFCASSVWGGQEETQYFGPGTRLLVL.

The chain employs TRBV30 and TRBJ2-2; 8 positions match TRBD1. The CDR3 covers 14 residues. V shed 5 bases and J 3 bases; nucleotides not matched to a gene: 5. Germline V CDR1 and CDR2: GTSNPN, SVGIG (reference sequence). The CDR3 protein is CAWSRGLDTGELFF. The DNA of the CDR3 is TGTGCCTGGTCCAGGGGGCTGGACACCGGGGAGCTGTTTTTT.

J is TRBJ2-3 and V is TRBV6-5; TRBD1 is a possible D gene (6 bases). Germline CDR1 MNHEY, CDR2 SVGAGI. The V end lost 10 bases, the J end lost 6 bases, and 14 bases lay between the germline ends. There are 12 residues in the CDR3. CDR3 DNA sequence: TGTGCCATAACAGGGCCGCGGGATACGCAGTATTTT. Its protein is CAITGPRDTQYF.

A word on this clone: Distinct nucleotide sequences in the sample also encode this CDR3. The genes are TRBV5-1 and TRBJ2-6; D ambiguous. Trimming removed 4 bases from V and 1 base from J, with 18 bases in between. The V gene's germline CDR1 is SGHRS and CDR2 YFSETQ. The CDR3 loop spans 18 amino acids. CDR3 bases: TGCGCCAGCAGCCCCCCTGACAACCTCGGTTCTGGGGCCAACGTCCTGACTTTC. This codes for CASSPPDNLGSGANVLTF.

The rearrangement uses TRBV18 and TRBJ2-7; D is unresolved. CDR3 length equals 13 residues. Trimming removed 3 bases from V and 3 bases from J, with 9 bases in between. Germline-derived CDR1 and CDR2 are KGHSH and LQKENI. CDR3 amino acids: CASSPQEGYEQYF. Here the CDR3 DNA reads TGTGCCAGCTCACCCCAGGAAGGCTACGAGCAGTACTTC.

The chain is built from TRBV28 and TRBJ1-5, with D tentatively TRBD1 (6 bases). Between the trimmed V and J ends, which lost 5 bases and 7 bases, there was a span of 18 bases. The germline gives CDR1 MDHEN, CDR2 SYDVKM. The CDR3 has 15 amino acids. CDR3 sequence (DNA): TGTGCCAGCAGTCCCCAGAGGGGGGGGATCCAGCCCCAGCATTTT. Protein sequence: CASSPQRGGIQPQHF.

V usage is TRBV2 and J usage is TRBJ2-3, with D possibly matching TRBD2 (5 bases). CDR1 is SNHLY, CDR2 FYNNEI, per germline. CDR3 length: 14 amino acids. Trimming took 2 bases from V and 4 from J, leaving 10 bases between them. For the CDR3, the DNA is TGTGCCAGCAGTGAATTGGGAGTTTCAGATACGCAGTATTTT. Protein product: CASSELGVSDTQYF. Combining the CDR3 with reference TRBV2 and TRBJ2-3 gives the whole variable domain EPEVTQTPSHQVTQMGQEVILRCVPISNHLYFYWYRQILGQKVEFLVSFYNNEISEKSEIFDDQFSVERPDGSNFTLKIRSTKLEDSAMYFCASSELGVSDTQYFGPGTRLTVL.

J is TRBJ1-4 and V is TRBV18; a possible D gene is TRBD1 (6 bases). CDR3 length equals 14 residues. Trimming pared 2 bases from V and 8 bases from J, leaving 12 bases between. In germline, CDR1 is KGHSH, CDR2 LQKENI. CDR3: CASSPFNREEKLFF. The DNA for the CDR3 is TGTGCCAGCTCACCATTTAACAGGGAGGAAAAACTGTTTTTT. The full variable domain, its missing parts supplied by reference TRBV18 and TRBJ1-4, is NAGVMQNPRHLVRRRGQEARLRCSPMKGHSHVYWYRQLPEEGLKFMVYLQKENIIDESGMPKERFSAEFPKEGPSILRIQQVVRGDSAAYFCASSPFNREEKLFFGSGTQLSVL.

The rearrangement uses TRBV29-1 and TRBJ1-4, with TRBD1 as a possible D gene (6 bases). Germline assignment: CDR1 SQVTM and CDR2 ANQGSEA. V shed 6 bases and J shed 4 bases, with 18 bases lying between them. The CDR3 totals 15 residues. The CDR3 DNA reads TGCAGCGTCAGACTCTTACAGGGTCTTAATGAAAAACTGTTTTTT. Amino acid sequence: CSVRLLQGLNEKLFF.

This clone was seen a single time. The V gene is TRBV4-1, the J gene TRBJ2-5; perhaps TRBD2 as D (5 bases). This CDR3 has 14 residues. The V gene's germline CDR1 is MGHRA and CDR2 YSYEKL. The germline V and J ends were trimmed by 1 base and 4 bases, with 10 bases remaining between them. CDR3 DNA: TGCGCCAGCAGCCAAGCGGGGAGAAGAGAGACCCAGTACTTC. This sequence encodes CASSQAGRRETQYF.

The chain uses TRBV3-1 (or the pseudogene TRBV3-2) and TRBJ1-6, with 8 nucleotides matching TRBD1. The CDR3 is 15 residues long. V lost 8 bases and J lost 4; bases outside the gene matches: 7. The germline CDR1 and CDR2 sequences are LGHDT and YNNKEL (reference sequence). DNA for the CDR3: TGTGCCAGCCGACAGGGGAGATCTTATAATTCACCCCTCCACTTT. This codes for CASRQGRSYNSPLHF.

The chain combines TRBV7-9 with TRBJ1-2, with D possibly TRBD1 on 5 matching bases. This CDR3 has 13 residues. The germline V and J ends were trimmed by 6 bases and 6 bases, with 14 bases remaining between them. The germline gives CDR1 SEHNR, CDR2 FQNEAQ (reference sequence). DNA for the CDR3: TGTGCCAGCAGTGAAGCGGGGCAAAATGGCTACACCTTC. Protein: CASSEAGQNGYTF.

The rearrangement links TRBV5-1 to TRBJ2-7, with 7 nucleotides matching TRBD2. CDR1 is SGHRS and CDR2 is YFSETQ in the germline V gene. The junction had 8 bases not matched to a gene; V was cut back by 0 bases and J by 5 bases. This CDR3 is 15 amino acids long. CDR3 nucleotides: TGCGCCAGCAGCTTGGTCGGGGGGTTTCGTAACGAGCAGTACTTC. Amino acids: CASSLVGGFRNEQYF.

This sequence joins TRBV12-5 and TRBJ2-3; 7 bases align to TRBD1. The CDR3 loop spans 12 amino acids. Trimming cost V 6 bases and J 5 bases; bases outside gene matches: 2. CDR1 is LGHNT, CDR2 FRNRAP, per germline. CDR3 in amino acids: CASGQGVDTQYF. DNA for the CDR3: TGTGCTAGTGGCCAGGGGGTAGATACGCAGTATTTT.

The chain employs TRBV7-9 and TRBJ2-7; 11 bases are shared with TRBD1. This CDR3 is built from 14 residues. Trimming removed 1 base from V and 4 bases from J; junction bases left unmatched: 0. Germline-derived CDR1 and CDR2 are SEHNR and FQNEAQ (reference sequence). CDR3 nucleotides: TGTGCCAGCAGCTTAGGGGACAGGGGGTACGAGCAGTACTTC. This codes for CASSLGDRGYEQYF.

The chain recombines TRBV21-1 with TRBJ1-5; TRBD1 reflects the table's D call only, with no check against the DNA. TRBV21-1 is recorded as a pseudogene. The CDR3 loop spans 20 amino acids. The CDR3 loop reads CASSAQDLLKSYVGNQPQHF. The CDR3 nucleotides are TGTGCCAGCAGCGCCCAGGATCTTTTGAAGTCGTACGTAGGCAATCAGCCCCAGCATTTT.

The genes are TRBV19 and TRBJ1-2; D gene unclear. V lost 1 base to trimming and J lost 5 bases, with 20 bases between them. The CDR3 is made up of 17 amino acids. Looked up from germline, CDR1 is LNHDA and CDR2 is SQIVND (reference sequence). CDR3 bases: TGTGCCAGTAGTATAGGGGCAGGCCGCTTCACCGTTTATGGCTACACCTTC. Translated: CASSIGAGRFTVYGYTF.

The J gene is TRBJ1-6, the V gene TRBV7-3, with D hard to call. The CDR3 is made up of 14 amino acids. V lost 0 bases and J lost 10, with 10 bases in between. Germline V gives CDR1 SGHTA, CDR2 FQGTGA. CDR3 DNA: TGTGCCAGCAGCTTAACAGGGAGCCGATCACCCCTCCACTTT. Encoded protein: CASSLTGSRSPLHF.

The rearrangement links TRBV9 to TRBJ1-2; D call uncertain. This CDR3 has 13 amino acids. Trimming removed 0 bases from V and 8 bases from J, with 11 bases in between. Per the germline V gene, CDR1 is SGDLS and CDR2 is YYNGEE. The CDR3 sequence is CASSVAGYGGYTF. The CDR3 DNA sequence: TGTGCCAGCAGCGTAGCAGGCTATGGGGGCTACACCTTC. Based on the CDR3 plus reference TRBV9 and TRBJ1-2, the full variable domain is DSGVTQTPKHLITATGQRVTLRCSPRSGDLSVYWYQQSLDQGLQFLIQYYNGEERAKGNILERFSAQQFPDLHSELNLSSLELGDSALYFCASSVAGYGGYTFGSGTRLTVV.

The chain employs TRBV4-1 and TRBJ1-2; tentative D call: TRBD1 (5 bases). There are 15 residues in the CDR3. The ends were cut back, 3 bases at V and 7 bases at J, with 18 bases in the middle. The V gene's germline CDR1 is MGHRA and CDR2 YSYEKL. The CDR3 sequence: CASSQGGGGIGGYTF. The CDR3 DNA follows: TGCGCCAGCAGCCAGGGGGGGGGAGGTATAGGTGGCTACACCTTC.

The chain is built from TRBV13 and TRBJ1-2, with 9 bases matching TRBD1. V trimming: 5 bases; J trimming: 7 bases; junction bases outside the gene matches: 11. The CDR3 sequence is 15 residues long. Germline assignment: CDR1 PRHDT and CDR2 FYEKMQ (reference sequence). In DNA form, the CDR3 reads TGTGCCAGCAGCATTCCTGGACAGGGGAAGTTTGGCTACACCTTC. This gives the protein CASSIPGQGKFGYTF.